This T cell receptor (beta chain) was found in a study of cytomegalovirus exposure and HLA in healthy donors. The study ran its PCR with 60 Vbeta and 13 Jbeta primers. Assay used: immunoSEQ multiplex PCR; TCRdb lists only in-frame clones, some missing. Of about 130,000 clones listed, about 80% are singletons. This CDR3 has 17 amino acids. V gave up 5 bases and J gave up 1 base; unmatched junction bases: 7. Germline-derived CDR1 and CDR2 are LNHDA and SQIVND (reference sequence). About this clone: The target antigen is unknown.

Overall study results and limits: HLA allele associations emerged for fewer than 20,000 TCR beta sequences in a later analysis, at 0.05 false discovery rate.

The chain links TRBV19 to TRBJ2-3; 12 positions match TRBD2. The material sequenced was PBMCs. This sequence originates from a male donor in good health and CMV-seronegative. DNA of the CDR3: TGTGCCAGTAGTCTCGGACTAGCGGGGAGTGGCACAGATACGCAGTATTTT. This encodes CASSLGLAGSGTDTQYF.